These T cell receptor beta chains were read from a single sample in a study of cytomegalovirus exposure and HLA in healthy donors. The method was immunoSEQ multiplex PCR; TCRdb's version includes in-frame clones alone and lacks a portion of them. There are roughly 110,000 clones in the sample; over 70% occur only once, and roughly 4.2% lies in the top ten. Specimen: PBMCs. The receptors originated from a woman in her forties in good health and CMV-seropositive. Both conserved end residues are part of each CDR3. The D gene is left open where the match is weak. The listing skips clone size in some rows; elsewhere it reads once, few, many or a size class.

>TRBV4-1|.|.|TRBJ2-7
CASSQEDSSTPGVGYEQYF
TGCGCCAGCAGCCAAGAGGACTCCAGTACCCCAGGGGTCGGGTACGAGCAGTACTTC
>TRBV27|TRBD2|.|TRBJ2-2
CASSTRLASNTGELFF
TGTGCCAGCAGTACCCGACTAGCTTCTAACACCGGGGAGCTGTTTTTT
>TRBV5-4|.|.|TRBJ1-2
CASSSQTGNYGYTF
TGTGCCAGCAGCTCTCAAACAGGGAACTATGGCTACACCTTC
>TRBV12-2|.|.|TRBJ2-3
CASRLLIAGHTDTQYF
TGTGCAAGTCGCCTCCTAATAGCGGGACACACAGATACGCAGTATTTT
>TRBV2|TRBD1|.|TRBJ1-5
CASNTGDRNQPQHF
TGTGCCAGCAATACAGGGGATCGTAATCAGCCCCAGCATTTT
>TRBV6-1|TRBD1|few|TRBJ1-5
CASSGQGRNQPQHF
TGTGCCAGCAGTGGACAGGGTCGCAATCAGCCCCAGCATTTT
>TRBV9|TRBD1|few|TRBJ2-2
CASSDQSGTGLTGELFF
TGTGCCAGCAGCGATCAGAGCGGGACAGGGCTCACCGGGGAGCTGTTTTTT
>TRBV6-4|TRBD2|.|TRBJ2-3
CASSDSSGGAVDTQYF
TGTGCCAGCAGTGACTCTAGCGGGGGGGCCGTAGATACGCAGTATTTT
>TRBV7-9|.|.|TRBJ2-6
CASSSGQIPNVLTF
TGTGCCAGCAGCTCTGGACAGATTCCCAACGTCCTGACTTTC
>TRBV7-9|TRBD1|.|TRBJ1-2
CASSLRQGSEYGYTF
TGTGCCAGCAGCCTCAGACAGGGCTCCGAGTATGGCTACACCTTC
>TRBV10-3|TRBD1|.|TRBJ2-3
CAAGQGRTDTQYF
TGTGCCGCAGGACAGGGGAGGACAGATACGCAGTATTTT
>TRBV6-1|.|.|TRBJ1-6
CASSGGRAATNSPLHF
TGTGCCAGCAGTGGAGGGCGAGCAGCGACTAATTCACCCCTCCACTTT
>TRBV6-1|TRBD2|few|TRBJ2-1
CASRTPGGGHNEQFF
TGTGCCAGCAGAACTCCGGGAGGGGGTCACAATGAGCAGTTCTTC
>TRBV7-8|TRBD1|.|TRBJ2-1
CASSTGTGGYNEQFF
TGTGCCAGCAGCACCGGGACAGGGGGGTACAATGAGCAGTTCTTC
>TRBV19|.|.|TRBJ2-5
CASTLRGGETQYF
TGTGCCAGTACCCTTCGGGGTGGAGAGACCCAGTACTTC
>TRBV5-1|TRBD2|.|TRBJ2-5
CASSLGGGTETQYF
TGCGCCAGCAGCTTGGGGGGAGGGACGGAGACCCAGTACTTC
>TRBV7-9|TRBD1|few|TRBJ1-6
CASSFEPRDRDMPPLHF
TGTGCCAGCAGCTTCGAGCCCAGGGACAGGGATATGCCACCCCTCCACTTT
>TRBV5-1|TRBD1|once|TRBJ1-1
CASSREGAGGTEAFF
TGCGCCAGCAGCCGGGAGGGGGCAGGGGGCACTGAAGCTTTCTTT
>TRBV5-1|TRBD1|.|TRBJ2-2
CASSFPRGRANTGELFF
TGCGCCAGCAGCTTCCCTAGGGGGCGGGCGAACACCGGGGAGCTGTTTTTT
>TRBV7-8|TRBD2|.|TRBJ2-7
CASSSPSGRYHEQYF
TGTGCCAGCAGCTCGCCCAGCGGGAGGTACCACGAGCAGTACTTC
>TRBV9|TRBD2|.|TRBJ2-3
CASSVAGGPPRTDTQYF
TGTGCCAGCAGCGTTGCGGGAGGGCCTCCTCGCACAGATACGCAGTATTTT
>TRBV2|.|.|TRBJ2-3
CASSASFRTDTQYF
TGTGCCAGCAGCGCTAGCTTCCGCACAGATACGCAGTATTTT
>TRBV30|TRBD2|.|TRBJ2-1
CAWSVLTSGNNEQFF
TGTGCCTGGAGTGTACTGACTAGCGGGAACAATGAGCAGTTCTTC
>TRBV6-6|TRBD1|.|TRBJ1-1
CASRSRQGAFNSEAFF
TGTGCCAGCAGATCTAGACAGGGGGCCTTTAATTCGGAAGCTTTCTTT
>TRBV18|.|.|TRBJ2-7
CASSPVTAYEQYF
TGTGCCAGCTCACCGGTAACGGCCTACGAGCAGTACTTC
>TRBV30|.|.|TRBJ2-7
CAWSAGGGKYEQYF
TGTGCCTGGAGTGCCGGCGGGGGCAAATACGAGCAGTACTTT
>TRBV19|.|.|TRBJ1-1
CASSPSVGNSNTEAFF
TGTGCCAGTAGCCCCTCGGTCGGGAACTCGAACACTGAAGCTTTCTTT
>TRBV18|.|.|TRBJ1-3
CASSPTPGSSGNTIYF
TGTGCCAGCTCACCCACTCCCGGTAGCTCTGGAAACACCATATATTTT
>TRBV7-9|.|few|TRBJ2-5
CASSLAAQGTQYF
TGTGCCAGCAGCTTAGCGGCCCAGGGCACCCAGTACTTC
>TRBV29-1|TRBD2|.|TRBJ2-7
CSVEDPLAGGLGYEQYF
TGCAGCGTTGAAGATCCCCTAGCGGGAGGTCTCGGCTACGAGCAGTACTTC
>TRBV18|.|.|TRBJ1-1
CASSPREGLNTEAFF
TGTGCCAGCTCACCCCGGGAAGGGCTTAACACTGAAGCTTTCTTT
>TRBV5-6|.|few|TRBJ2-2
CASSLGLVGGELFF
TGTGCCAGCAGCTTGGGGCTAGTGGGCGGGGAGCTGTTTTTT
>TRBV5-1|TRBD2|.|TRBJ2-3
CASSLGGLAGTTDTQYF
TGCGCCAGCAGCTTGGGGGGACTAGCGGGGACCACAGATACGCAGTATTTT
>TRBV29-1|TRBD1|.|TRBJ2-1
CSAMDRTSNNEQFF
TGCAGCGCAATGGACAGGACCTCAAACAATGAGCAGTTCTTC
>TRBV19|.|once|TRBJ2-7
CASTSGAREQYF
TGTGCCAGTACCTCAGGGGCTAGGGAGCAGTACTTC
>TRBV4-1|TRBD2|.|TRBJ2-7
CASSETSLGYEQYF
TGCGCCAGCAGCGAGACTAGCTTAGGGTACGAGCAGTACTTC
>TRBV5-6|.|.|TRBJ1-4
CASSLVGANEKLFF
TGTGCCAGCAGCCTTGTGGGCGCTAATGAAAAACTGTTTTTT
>TRBV19|.|.|TRBJ2-7
CASSIGQGREQYF
TGTGCCAGTAGTATAGGGCAGGGCCGAGAGCAGTACTTC
>TRBV9|TRBD2|.|TRBJ2-1
CASSFIPSGGYNEQFF
TGTGCCAGCAGCTTTATCCCTAGCGGGGGCTACAATGAGCAGTTCTTC
>TRBV5-4|.|.|TRBJ1-1
CASTEQGHPNTEAFF
TGTGCCAGCACCGAACAGGGACATCCCAACACTGAAGCTTTCTTT